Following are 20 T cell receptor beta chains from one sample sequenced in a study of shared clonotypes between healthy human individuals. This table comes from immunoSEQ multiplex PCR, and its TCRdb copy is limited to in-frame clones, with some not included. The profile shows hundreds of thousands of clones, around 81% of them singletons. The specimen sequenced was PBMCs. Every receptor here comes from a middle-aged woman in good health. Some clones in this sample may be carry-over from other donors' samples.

The CDR3 spells CASSFGLSSYNEQFF. The CDR3 DNA follows: TGTGCCAGCAGCTTCGGACTTAGCTCCTACAATGAGCAGTTCTTC. J is TRBJ2-1 and V is TRBV5-6; TRBD2 is a possible D gene (5 bases). This CDR3 has 15 residues. Trimming left V 2 bases short and J 0 bases short, with 9 bases between. Germline-derived CDR1 and CDR2 are SGHDT and YYEEEE.

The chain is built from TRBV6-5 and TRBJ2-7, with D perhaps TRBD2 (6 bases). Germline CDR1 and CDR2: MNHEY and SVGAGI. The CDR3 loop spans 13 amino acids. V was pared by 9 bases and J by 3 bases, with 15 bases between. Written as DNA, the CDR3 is TGTGCCAGTGCGGGGACGGCCTTCTACGAGCAGTACTTC. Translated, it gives CASAGTAFYEQYF.

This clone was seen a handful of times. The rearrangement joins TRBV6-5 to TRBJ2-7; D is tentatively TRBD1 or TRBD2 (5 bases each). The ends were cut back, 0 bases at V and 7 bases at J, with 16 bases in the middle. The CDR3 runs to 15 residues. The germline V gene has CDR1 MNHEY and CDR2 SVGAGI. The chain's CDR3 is CASSYSGTAGREQYF. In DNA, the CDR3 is TGTGCCAGCAGTTACTCGGGGACGGCTGGGCGGGAGCAGTACTTC.

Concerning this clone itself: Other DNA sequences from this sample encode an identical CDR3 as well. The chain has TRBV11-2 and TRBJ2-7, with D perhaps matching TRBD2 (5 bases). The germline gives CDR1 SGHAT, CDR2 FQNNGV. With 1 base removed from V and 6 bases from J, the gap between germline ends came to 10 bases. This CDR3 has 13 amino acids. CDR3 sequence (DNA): TGTGCCAGCAGCTTAGCAGGAGGCCGCGAGCAGTACTTC. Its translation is CASSLAGGREQYF. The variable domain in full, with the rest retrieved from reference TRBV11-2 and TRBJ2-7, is EAGVAQSPRYKIIEKRQSVAFWCNPISGHATLYWYQQILGQGPKLLIQFQNNGVVDDSQLPKDRFSAERLKGVDSTLKIQPAKLEDSAVYLCASSLAGGREQYFGPGTRLTVT.

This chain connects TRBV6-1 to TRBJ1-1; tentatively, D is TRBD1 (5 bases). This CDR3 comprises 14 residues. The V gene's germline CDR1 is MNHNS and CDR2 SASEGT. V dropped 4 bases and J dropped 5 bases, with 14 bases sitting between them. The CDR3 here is CASSVSRGRTEAFF. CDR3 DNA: TGTGCCAGCAGTGTCTCAAGGGGAAGGACTGAAGCTTTCTTT.

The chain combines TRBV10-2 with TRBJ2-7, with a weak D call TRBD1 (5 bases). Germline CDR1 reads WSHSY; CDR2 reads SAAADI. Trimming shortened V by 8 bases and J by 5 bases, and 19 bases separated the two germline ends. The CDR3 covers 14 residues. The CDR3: CASHGPGKSDEQYF. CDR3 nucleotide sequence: TGCGCCAGCCACGGACCAGGGAAATCGGACGAGCAGTACTTC.

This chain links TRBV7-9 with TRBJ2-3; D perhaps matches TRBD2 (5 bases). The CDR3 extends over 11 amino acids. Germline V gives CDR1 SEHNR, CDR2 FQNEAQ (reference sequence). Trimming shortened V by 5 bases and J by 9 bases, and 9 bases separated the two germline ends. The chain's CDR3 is CASSPGSTQYF. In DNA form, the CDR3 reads TGTGCCAGCAGCCCGGGGAGCACGCAGTATTTT.

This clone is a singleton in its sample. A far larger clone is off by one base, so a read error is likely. The DNA for the CDR3 is TGTGCCAGCAGCTTAACTAGCGGGATCGGGGAGACCCAGTACTTC. It yields the protein CASSLTSGIGETQYF. J is TRBJ2-5 and V is TRBV7-2, with 10 bases matching TRBD2. The CDR3 is made up of 15 amino acids. Germline-derived CDR1 and CDR2 are SGHTA and FQGNSA. J lost 5 bases, V lost 2 bases, and 5 bases had no gene match.

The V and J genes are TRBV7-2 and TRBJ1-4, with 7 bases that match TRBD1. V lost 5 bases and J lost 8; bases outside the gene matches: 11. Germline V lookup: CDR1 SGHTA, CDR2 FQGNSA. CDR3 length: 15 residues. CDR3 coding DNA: TGTGCCAGCAGCGAACAGGGGATCGAGGGAGAAAAACTGTTTTTT. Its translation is CASSEQGIEGEKLFF.

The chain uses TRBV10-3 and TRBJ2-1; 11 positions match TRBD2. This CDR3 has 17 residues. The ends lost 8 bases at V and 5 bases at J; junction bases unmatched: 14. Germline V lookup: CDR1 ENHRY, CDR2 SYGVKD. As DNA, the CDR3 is TGTGCCATCGCAGTGGGGGCTAGCGGGAGGAGGGACAATGAGCAGTTCTTC. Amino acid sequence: CAIAVGASGRRDNEQFF.

The CDR3 sequence: CASSPPGTRSYEQYF. DNA of the CDR3: TGTGCCAGCAGCCCCCCCGGGACTAGGAGCTACGAGCAGTACTTC. The chain is built from TRBV5-4 and TRBJ2-7; 8 bases fit TRBD2. Unmatched junction bases numbered 9, after V lost 4 bases and J lost 3 bases. The CDR3 is 15 residues long. Germline values: CDR1 SGHNT, CDR2 YYREEE (reference sequence).

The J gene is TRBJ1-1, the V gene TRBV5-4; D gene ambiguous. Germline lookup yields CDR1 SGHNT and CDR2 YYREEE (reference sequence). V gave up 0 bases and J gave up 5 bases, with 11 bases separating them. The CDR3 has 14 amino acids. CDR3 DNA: TGTGCCAGCAGCTTGGACTTCTCTGGGACTGAAGCTTTCTTT. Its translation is CASSLDFSGTEAFF.

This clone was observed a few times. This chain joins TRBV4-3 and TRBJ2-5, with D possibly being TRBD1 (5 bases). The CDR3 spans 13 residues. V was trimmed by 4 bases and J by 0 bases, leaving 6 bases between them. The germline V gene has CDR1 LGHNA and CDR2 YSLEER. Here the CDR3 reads CASSRQYQETQYF. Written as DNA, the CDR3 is TGCGCCAGCAGCCGACAGTACCAAGAGACCCAGTACTTC.

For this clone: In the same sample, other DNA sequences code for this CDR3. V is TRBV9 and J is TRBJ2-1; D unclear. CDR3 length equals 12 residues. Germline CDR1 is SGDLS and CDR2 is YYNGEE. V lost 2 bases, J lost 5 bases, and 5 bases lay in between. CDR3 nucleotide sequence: TGTGCCAGCAGCGTTGGAAACAATGAGCAGTTCTTC. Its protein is CASSVGNNEQFF.

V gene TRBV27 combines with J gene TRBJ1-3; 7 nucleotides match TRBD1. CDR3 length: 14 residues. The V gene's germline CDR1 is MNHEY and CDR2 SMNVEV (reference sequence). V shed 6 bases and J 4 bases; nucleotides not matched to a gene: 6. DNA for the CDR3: TGTGCCAGCAGCCTTGGGACAGTCGGAAACACCATATATTTT. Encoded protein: CASSLGTVGNTIYF.

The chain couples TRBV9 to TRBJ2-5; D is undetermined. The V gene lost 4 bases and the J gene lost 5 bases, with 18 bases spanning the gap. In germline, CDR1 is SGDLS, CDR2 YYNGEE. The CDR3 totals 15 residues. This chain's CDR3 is CASSPINSWLETQYF. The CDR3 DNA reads TGTGCCAGCAGCCCAATAAACAGTTGGTTGGAGACCCAGTACTTC.

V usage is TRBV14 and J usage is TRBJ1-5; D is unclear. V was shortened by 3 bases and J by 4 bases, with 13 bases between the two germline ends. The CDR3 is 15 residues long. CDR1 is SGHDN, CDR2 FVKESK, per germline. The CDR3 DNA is TGTGCCAGCAGCCATGCGGTCCAGAAAAATCAGCCCCAGCATTTT. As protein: CASSHAVQKNQPQHF.

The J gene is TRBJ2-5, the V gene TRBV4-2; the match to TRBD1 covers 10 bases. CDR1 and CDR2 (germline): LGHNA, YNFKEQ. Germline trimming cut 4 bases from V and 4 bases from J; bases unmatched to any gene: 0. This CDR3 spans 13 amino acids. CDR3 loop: CASSRDRGETQYF. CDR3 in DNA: TGTGCCAGCAGCCGGGACAGGGGAGAGACCCAGTACTTC.

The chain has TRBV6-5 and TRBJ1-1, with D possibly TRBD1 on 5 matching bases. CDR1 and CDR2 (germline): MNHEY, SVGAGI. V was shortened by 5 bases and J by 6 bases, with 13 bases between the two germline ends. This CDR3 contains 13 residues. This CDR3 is CASSLGDWAEAFF. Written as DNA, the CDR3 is TGTGCCAGCAGTCTGGGGGATTGGGCTGAAGCTTTCTTT.

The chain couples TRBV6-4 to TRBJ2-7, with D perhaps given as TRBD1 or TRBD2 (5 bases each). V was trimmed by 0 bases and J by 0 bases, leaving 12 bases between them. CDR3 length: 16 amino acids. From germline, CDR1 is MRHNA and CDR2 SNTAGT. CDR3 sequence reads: CASSDSRDGCSYEQYF. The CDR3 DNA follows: TGTGCCAGCAGTGACTCGAGGGACGGTTGCTCCTACGAGCAGTACTTC.